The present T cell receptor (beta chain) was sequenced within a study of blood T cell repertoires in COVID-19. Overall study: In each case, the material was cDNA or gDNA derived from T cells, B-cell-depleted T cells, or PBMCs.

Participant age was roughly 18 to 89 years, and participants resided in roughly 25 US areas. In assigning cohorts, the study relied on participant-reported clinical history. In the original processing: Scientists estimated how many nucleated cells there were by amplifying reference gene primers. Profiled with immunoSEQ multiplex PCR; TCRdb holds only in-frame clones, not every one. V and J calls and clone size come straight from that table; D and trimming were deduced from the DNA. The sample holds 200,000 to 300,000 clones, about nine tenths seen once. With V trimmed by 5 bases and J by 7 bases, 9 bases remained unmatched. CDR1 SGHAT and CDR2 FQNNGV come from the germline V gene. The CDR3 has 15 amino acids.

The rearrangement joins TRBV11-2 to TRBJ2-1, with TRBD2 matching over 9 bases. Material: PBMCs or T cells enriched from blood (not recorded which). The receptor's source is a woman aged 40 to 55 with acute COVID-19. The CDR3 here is CASSPAGGPGNEQFF. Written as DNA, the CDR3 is TGTGCCAGCAGCCCGGCGGGAGGGCCTGGGAATGAGCAGTTCTTC.